The 8 T cell receptor beta chains presented below share a single source sample, sequenced in a study of blood T cell repertoires in COVID-19. The assay was immunoSEQ multiplex PCR, and TCRdb's table has in-frame clones only and misses some. Of 200,000 to 300,000 clones in the sample, roughly 83% were seen once. Source material: peripheral blood. These receptors were taken from a woman at least 80 years old with acute or convalescent COVID-19.

In DNA, the CDR3 is TGTGCCAGCAGCTTTCACCCCCTTGGGACAGGGGGCAAAGAGACCCAGTACTTC. This gives the protein CASSFHPLGTGGKETQYF. The chain carries TRBV6-2 or TRBV6-3 and TRBJ2-5; TRBD1 agrees at 12 bases. V trimming: 6 bases; J trimming: 3 bases; junction bases outside the gene matches: 14. The germline CDR1 and CDR2 sequences are MNHEY and SVGEGT. The CDR3 covers 18 residues.

The chain has TRBV5-1 and TRBJ2-7, with unresolved D. The V end lost 0 bases, the J end lost 1 base, and 8 bases lay between the germline ends. The CDR3 consists of 14 residues. Germline V gives CDR1 SGHRS, CDR2 YFSETQ. In DNA form, the CDR3 reads TGCGCCAGCAGCTTGGTGTCGGGTTCCTACGAGCAGTACTTC. Its translation is CASSLVSGSYEQYF.

This chain joins TRBV21-1 and TRBJ1-2; the DNA was not used to check the table's D call, TRBD1. TRBV21-1 is a pseudogene segment. The CDR3 is 15 residues long. The CDR3 nucleotides read TGTGCCAGCAGCAGGAGACAGACAGGGTCCTGTGGCTACACCTTC. It specifies CASSRRQTGSCGYTF.

The chain joins TRBV10-1 to TRBJ1-1; 7 bases agree with TRBD1. From germline, CDR1 is WNHNN and CDR2 SYGVQD (reference sequence). V shed 4 bases, J shed 5 bases, and the junction held 4 bases outside the gene matches. CDR3 length: 13 amino acids. CDR3 protein: CASSVDRDTEAFF. In DNA, the CDR3 is TGCGCCAGCAGTGTTGACAGGGATACTGAAGCTTTCTTT.

The rearrangement links TRBV9 to TRBJ1-2; TRBD1 matches 8 bases. The CDR3 contains 15 residues. CDR1 is SGDLS and CDR2 is YYNGEE in the germline V gene. Unmatched junction bases numbered 5, after V lost 0 bases and J lost 4 bases. The CDR3: CASSVDPGGGYGYTF. The CDR3, as DNA: TGTGCCAGCAGCGTAGATCCAGGGGGCGGCTATGGCTACACCTTC.

The chain recombines TRBV2 with TRBJ2-4, with D possibly TRBD1 on 5 matching bases. Germline-derived CDR1 and CDR2 are SNHLY and FYNNEI. With 6 bases removed from V and 5 bases from J, the gap between germline ends came to 14 bases. The CDR3 sequence is 14 residues long. The CDR3 sequence is CASRVQANENIQYF. The DNA of the CDR3 is TGTGCCAGCAGGGTACAGGCTAATGAAAACATTCAGTACTTC.

The J gene is TRBJ2-5, the V gene TRBV5-1; 8 nucleotides agree with TRBD2. The V gene's germline CDR1 is SGHRS and CDR2 YFSETQ. Germline trimming cut 2 bases from V and 7 bases from J; bases unmatched to any gene: 1. This CDR3 has 12 residues. CDR3 region: CASSFAGGTQYF. The CDR3 bases are TGCGCCAGCAGCTTTGCGGGGGGGACCCAGTACTTC.

This clone has just one count. The chain employs TRBV5-4 and TRBJ2-3; D is unclear. CDR3 size: 13 residues. From germline, CDR1 is SGHNT and CDR2 YYREEE (reference sequence). The ends were cut back, 3 bases at V and 3 bases at J, with 8 bases in the middle. The CDR3 protein is CASSYRPTDTQYF. The CDR3 nucleotides are TGTGCCAGCAGCTACAGACCTACAGATACGCAGTATTTT.